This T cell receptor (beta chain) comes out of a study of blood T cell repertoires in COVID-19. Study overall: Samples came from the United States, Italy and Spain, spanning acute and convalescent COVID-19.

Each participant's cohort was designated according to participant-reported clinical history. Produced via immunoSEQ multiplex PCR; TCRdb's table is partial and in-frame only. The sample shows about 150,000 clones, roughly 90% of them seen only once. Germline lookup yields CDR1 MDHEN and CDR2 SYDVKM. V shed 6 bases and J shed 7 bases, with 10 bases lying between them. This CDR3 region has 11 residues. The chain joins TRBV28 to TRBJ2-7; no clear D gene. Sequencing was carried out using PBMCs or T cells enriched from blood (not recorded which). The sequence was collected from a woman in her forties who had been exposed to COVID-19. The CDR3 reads CASRTLGEQYF. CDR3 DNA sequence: TGTGCCAGCAGAACTCTCGGGGAGCAGTACTTC.